Listed below are T cell receptor beta chains from one sample, sequenced in a study of blood T cell dynamics during melanoma immunotherapy. The table came from immunoSEQ multiplex PCR; TCRdb's copy has only in-frame clones and leaves some out. This sample has 5,400 or so clones, with 84% found just once. Sequencing was performed on blood, taken from a patient treated with checkpoint blockade. These receptors all come from a human donor with melanoma. Some clones in this sample may be carry-over from other donors' samples. CDR3s include the opening cysteine and the closing phenylalanine or tryptophan. Fields, in order: D gene, clone size, V gene, J gene, CDR3 length, CDR3 DNA, CDR3 protein. The D gene is left open where the match is weak. Only part of the rows carry a size: once, few, many, or a class if the clone is expanded.

>TRBD1|few|TRBV18|TRBJ1-1|12
TGTGCCAGCTCACCGGGACAGGCTGAAGCTTTCTTT
CASSPGQAEAFF
>TRBD2|.|TRBV4-3|TRBJ2-1|19
TGCGCCAGCAGCCAAGATTGGACTAGCGGGGCTAGCTCCTACAATGAGCAGTTCTTC
CASSQDWTSGASSYNEQFF
>.|.|TRBV29-1|TRBJ2-1|14
TGCAGCGTCCTAGGGGGGGGGAGTGTCGATGAGCAGTTCTTC
CSVLGGGSVDEQFF
>.|few|TRBV5-8|TRBJ1-1|15
TGTGCCAGCAGCTGGGAAAGACAGTTGAACACTGAAGCTTTCTTT
CASSWERQLNTEAFF
>TRBD1|.|TRBV2|TRBJ2-5|14
TGTGCCAGCAGTCTACGGACAGGTTTAGAGACCCAGTACTTC
CASSLRTGLETQYF
>.|.|TRBV7-2|TRBJ2-2|14
TGTGCCAGCAGCTTAGTTCTTACAGTCGGGGAGCTGTTTTTT
CASSLVLTVGELFF
>.|.|TRBV5-4|TRBJ1-2|16
TGTGCCAGCAGCCTAGACCCAGGCAGGAAGGACTATGGCTACACCTTC
CASSLDPGRKDYGYTF
>.|.|TRBV2|TRBJ2-2|17
TGTGCCAGCAGTGCCGGGGTCGTATTAGGGGACACCGGGGAGCTGTTTTTT
CASSAGVVLGDTGELFF
>TRBD2|.|TRBV27|TRBJ2-3|16
TGTGCCAGCAGTTTATTCGGGGGAGGGCCCACAGATACGCAGTATTTT
CASSLFGGGPTDTQYF
>.|.|TRBV4-2|TRBJ2-1|17
TGTGCCAGCAGCCAATTGGAGTCGAGGATCTCCTACAATGAGCAGTTCTTC
CASSQLESRISYNEQFF
>.|once|TRBV9|TRBJ1-1|13
TGTGCCAGCAGCGTTACACTCGGCACTGAAGCTTTCTTT
CASSVTLGTEAFF
>.|.|TRBV4-1|TRBJ1-6|14
TGCGCCAGCAGCCAGGACTACAGGGCTTCACCCCTCCACTTT
CASSQDYRASPLHF
>.|.|TRBV6-5|TRBJ2-5|11
TGTGCCAGCGGGCAATTGGAGACCCAGTACTTC
CASGQLETQYF
>.|.|TRBV30|TRBJ2-3|14
TGTGCCTGTAACTTTTTAGGGAGTACAGATACGCAGTATTTT
CACNFLGSTDTQYF
>.|once|TRBV19|TRBJ2-7|16
TGTGCCAGTAGGGCCGCCGGGGTAGGGGTTTCCTACGAGCAGTACTTC
CASRAAGVGVSYEQYF
>TRBD2|.|TRBV5-4|TRBJ2-6|19
TGTGCCAGCAGTTCCGGACTAGCGGGGTTAGGGTCTGGGGCCAACGTCCTGACTTTC
CASSSGLAGLGSGANVLTF
>.|.|TRBV29-1|TRBJ2-2|14
TGCAGCGTTGTGGGGGGCGAACGTTCCGGGGAGCTGTTTTTT
CSVVGGERSGELFF
>TRBD1|.|TRBV11-1|TRBJ1-6|15
TGTGCCAGCAGTCAACAGGGGACCAATAATTCACCCCTCCACTTT
CASSQQGTNNSPLHF
>.|.|TRBV28|TRBJ2-5|16
TGTGCCAGCAGTTTACAGGCCGGGACCGGGGAAGAGACCCAGTACTTC
CASSLQAGTGEETQYF
>TRBD2|.|TRBV7-3|TRBJ2-1|15
TGTGCCAGCAGCTTACTAACTAGCGGGAGAGGTGAGCAGTTCTTC
CASSLLTSGRGEQFF
>.|.|TRBV6-1|TRBJ1-2|13
TGTGCCAGCAGTGAACGACGGAACTATGGCTACACCTTC
CASSERRNYGYTF
>.|.|TRBV19|TRBJ1-5|13
TGTGCCAGTAGTATCGGGGGGGATCAGCCCCAGCATTTT
CASSIGGDQPQHF
>.|few|TRBV28|TRBJ1-2|13
TGTGCCAGCAGCCCTGGTCGGAGCTATGGCTACACCTTC
CASSPGRSYGYTF
>.|.|TRBV28|TRBJ1-2|12
TGTGCCAGCAGCCTCTCGGGATATGGCTACACCTTC
CASSLSGYGYTF
>.|.|TRBV7-2|TRBJ1-2|13
TGTGCCAGCAGCTTTCGCTCCGGGCAGGGCTACACCTTC
CASSFRSGQGYTF
>TRBD2|.|TRBV6-1|TRBJ2-7|14
TGTGCCAGCGGTCGGACTAGCGGGCTCTACGAGCAGTACTTC
CASGRTSGLYEQYF
>.|.|TRBV13|TRBJ2-1|16
TGTGCCAGCAGCAATTTGATGGGAGTACCCTACAATGAGCAGTTCTTC
CASSNLMGVPYNEQFF
>.|once|TRBV7-8|TRBJ2-1|14
TGTGCCAGCAGATTCAGGGCCCGCACGGTTGAGCAGTTCTTC
CASRFRARTVEQFF
>.|few|TRBV5-3|TRBJ2-7|15
TGCGCCAGCAGCCAGGCGGGGCAGGGAAATGAAGAGCAGTACTTC
CASSQAGQGNEEQYF
>.|.|TRBV27|TRBJ1-2|13
TGTGCCAGCAGTCCCGACGGTAACTATGGCTACACCTTC
CASSPDGNYGYTF
>.|.|TRBV10-3|TRBJ2-1|14
TGTGCCATCAGTGCCAATTCGGAATACAATGAGCAGTTCTTC
CAISANSEYNEQFF
>.|.|TRBV5-1|TRBJ1-1|12
TGCGCCAGCGGGCATCTCGCTACGGAAGCTTTCTTT
CASGHLATEAFF
>.|large|TRBV4-1|TRBJ1-5|15
TGCGCCAGCAGCCAAGACATACAGGGTAGAGAGCCCCAGCATTTT
CASSQDIQGREPQHF
>.|few|TRBV28|TRBJ1-6|16
TGTGCCAGCAGTCACGACCCATGGATCCCCAATTCACCCCTCCACTTT
CASSHDPWIPNSPLHF
>.|.|TRBV6-1|TRBJ1-6|15
TGTGCCAGCAGTGGGACTCGGAGTATGAATTCACCCCTCCACTTT
CASSGTRSMNSPLHF
>.|.|TRBV5-8|TRBJ1-6|14
TGTGCCAGCAGCTTTCAGGTTTATAATTCACCCCTCCACTTT
CASSFQVYNSPLHF
>.|.|TRBV5-8|TRBJ2-7|14
TGTGCCAGCAGCTTAGCTTCGGGTTCCTACGAGCAGTACTTC
CASSLASGSYEQYF
>TRBD2|.|TRBV11-3|TRBJ2-2|15
TGTGCCAGCAGCCCACTAGCGGGGGCGAACGGGGAGCTGTTTTTT
CASSPLAGANGELFF